A selection of T cell receptor beta chains follows, all from one sample in a study of CD8 T cells in ankylosing spondylitis. TCRdb reprocessed the 5' RACE reads via MiXCR and lists one record per CDR3 protein. In the table there are approximately 550,000 distinct CDR3 sequences, 9.5% to 15% of which are singletons. The specimen sequenced was blood, either unsorted or a sorted T cell fraction (not recorded which). The receptor set was obtained from a male donor with ankylosing spondylitis. Both conserved end residues are part of each CDR3. The D gene is left open where the match is weak. Only some rows state a clone size, as once, few, many or a class for expanded clones.

d_call: -
j_call: TRBJ2-1
v_call: TRBV5-1
clone_size: few
cdr3_nt: TGCGCCAGCAGCAGTGGTGGCCTATCCTACAATGAGCAGTTCTTC
cdr3_aa: CASSSGGLSYNEQFF

d_call: TRBD2
j_call: TRBJ2-4
v_call: TRBV10-2
clone_size: -
cdr3_nt: TGCGCCAGCACTAGCGGGAGGGTCAAAAACATTCAGTACTTC
cdr3_aa: CASTSGRVKNIQYF

d_call: -
j_call: TRBJ2-7
v_call: TRBV7-2
clone_size: -
cdr3_nt: TGTGCCAGCAGCTCTAGGACGAACTACGAGCAGTACTTC
cdr3_aa: CASSSRTNYEQYF

d_call: -
j_call: TRBJ2-4
v_call: TRBV28
clone_size: many
cdr3_nt: TGTGCCAGCACCCCAGGGGGGGCCGTAGGGATTCAGTACTTC
cdr3_aa: CASTPGGAVGIQYF

d_call: -
j_call: TRBJ2-7
v_call: TRBV7-9
clone_size: -
cdr3_nt: TGTGCCAGCAGTGCTAGGGTCTACGAGCAGTACTTC
cdr3_aa: CASSARVYEQYF

d_call: -
j_call: TRBJ2-7
v_call: TRBV6-1
clone_size: -
cdr3_nt: TGTGCCAGCAGTCGCCTTAGCGTCGCGAGCTCCTACGAGCAGTACTTC
cdr3_aa: CASSRLSVASSYEQYF

d_call: -
j_call: TRBJ2-1
v_call: TRBV2
clone_size: -
cdr3_nt: TGTGCCAGCCGGAACCTAGGTCAGAGGCAGTTCTTC
cdr3_aa: CASRNLGQRQFF

d_call: TRBD1
j_call: TRBJ1-2
v_call: TRBV2
clone_size: few
cdr3_nt: TGTGCCAGCAGAACCGGGACAGGGGCCTATGGCTACACCTTC
cdr3_aa: CASRTGTGAYGYTF

d_call: TRBD2
j_call: TRBJ2-1
v_call: TRBV7-2
clone_size: many
cdr3_nt: TGTGCCAGCACCCATTGGGGGGGCTCCTACAATGAGCAGTTCTTC
cdr3_aa: CASTHWGGSYNEQFF

d_call: -
j_call: TRBJ2-5
v_call: TRBV19
clone_size: few
cdr3_nt: TGTGCCAGTAGTATGTACGGCCAAGAGACCCAGTACTTC
cdr3_aa: CASSMYGQETQYF

d_call: -
j_call: TRBJ2-5
v_call: TRBV3-1
clone_size: few
cdr3_nt: TGTGCCAGCAGCTATAAGAGTGGACAGCAAGAGACCCAGTACTTC
cdr3_aa: CASSYKSGQQETQYF

d_call: TRBD2
j_call: TRBJ2-2
v_call: TRBV7-2
clone_size: -
cdr3_nt: TGTGCCAGCAGCTTAGCAAGGGCTAGCGGAACCGGGGAGCTGTTTTTT
cdr3_aa: CASSLARASGTGELFF

d_call: TRBD2
j_call: TRBJ2-3
v_call: TRBV6-1
clone_size: many
cdr3_nt: TGTGCCAGCAGTAGAGCGGGGCACACAGATACGCAGTATTTT
cdr3_aa: CASSRAGHTDTQYF

d_call: -
j_call: TRBJ1-5
v_call: TRBV12-3/TRBV12-4
clone_size: many
cdr3_nt: TGTGCCAGCAGTCCGGGGACTAAGCGGCCCCAGCATTTT
cdr3_aa: CASSPGTKRPQHF

d_call: TRBD1
j_call: TRBJ1-6
v_call: TRBV6-1
clone_size: -
cdr3_nt: TGTGCCAGCAGTGTGCCGGGACAGACTAATAATTCACCCCTCCACTTT
cdr3_aa: CASSVPGQTNNSPLHF

d_call: -
j_call: TRBJ1-2
v_call: TRBV6-1
clone_size: many
cdr3_nt: TGTGCCAGCAGTAGGGGCGACAGTAACTATGGCTACACCTTC
cdr3_aa: CASSRGDSNYGYTF

d_call: -
j_call: TRBJ1-1
v_call: TRBV6-6
clone_size: -
cdr3_nt: TGTGCCAGCAGTTTCGAAGTGAACACTGAAGCTTTCTTT
cdr3_aa: CASSFEVNTEAFF

d_call: -
j_call: TRBJ2-3
v_call: TRBV9
clone_size: -
cdr3_nt: TGTGCCAGCAGCGTAGTGACCACAGATACGCAGTATTTT
cdr3_aa: CASSVVTTDTQYF

d_call: -
j_call: TRBJ1-3
v_call: TRBV14
clone_size: few
cdr3_nt: TGTGCCAGCAGCCCCTTCGGACTTGGCAGGGCCATTGGAAACACCATATATTTT
cdr3_aa: CASSPFGLGRAIGNTIYF

d_call: -
j_call: TRBJ2-1
v_call: TRBV11-2
clone_size: many
cdr3_nt: TGTGCCAGCAGCTTAGATCGGGCGCGGGAGCAGTTCTTC
cdr3_aa: CASSLDRAREQFF

d_call: TRBD1
j_call: TRBJ2-5
v_call: TRBV3-1
clone_size: -
cdr3_nt: TGTGCCAGCAGCCAAGCTGCCAGACAGGGAGAGACCCAGTACTTC
cdr3_aa: CASSQAARQGETQYF

d_call: TRBD1
j_call: TRBJ1-1
v_call: TRBV29-1
clone_size: -
cdr3_nt: TGCAGCGCCCAGGGGGTGATCGGCACTGAAGCTTTCTTT
cdr3_aa: CSAQGVIGTEAFF

d_call: -
j_call: TRBJ1-5
v_call: TRBV7-2
clone_size: -
cdr3_nt: TGTGCCAGCAGCGCATACAATCAGCCCCAGCATTTT
cdr3_aa: CASSAYNQPQHF

d_call: -
j_call: TRBJ2-1
v_call: TRBV5-6
clone_size: -
cdr3_nt: TGTGCCAGCAGCTTGTGGGCGATTAGCTCCTACAATGAGCAGTTCTTC
cdr3_aa: CASSLWAISSYNEQFF

d_call: -
j_call: TRBJ1-5
v_call: TRBV4-1
clone_size: -
cdr3_nt: TGCGCCAGCAGCCAAGGAAGGCAGGGTTATCAGCCCCAGCATTTT
cdr3_aa: CASSQGRQGYQPQHF

d_call: -
j_call: TRBJ2-2
v_call: TRBV10-2
clone_size: -
cdr3_nt: TGCGCCAGCAGTGTTGTACAGGAGAACACCGGGGAGCTGTTTTTT
cdr3_aa: CASSVVQENTGELFF

d_call: -
j_call: TRBJ2-7
v_call: TRBV6-6
clone_size: -
cdr3_nt: TGTGCCAGCAGTTACGTACAGGACTACGAGCAGTACTTC
cdr3_aa: CASSYVQDYEQYF

d_call: -
j_call: TRBJ1-1
v_call: TRBV14
clone_size: -
cdr3_nt: TGTGCCAGCAGCCAAGATGCGGGAGGGAACACTGAAGCTTTCTTT
cdr3_aa: CASSQDAGGNTEAFF

d_call: -
j_call: TRBJ2-3
v_call: TRBV10-2
clone_size: -
cdr3_nt: TGCGCCAGCAGTTGGACTGGGGTCAGCACAGATACGCAGTATTTT
cdr3_aa: CASSWTGVSTDTQYF

d_call: -
j_call: TRBJ2-1
v_call: TRBV6-1
clone_size: -
cdr3_nt: TGTGCCAGCAATGGTGCAGCGGTCAACAATGAGCAGTTCTTC
cdr3_aa: CASNGAAVNNEQFF

d_call: -
j_call: TRBJ1-5
v_call: TRBV24-1
clone_size: few
cdr3_nt: TGTGCCACCAGTGACCCAAGGGGCAATCAGCCCCAGCATTTT
cdr3_aa: CATSDPRGNQPQHF

d_call: -
j_call: TRBJ1-2
v_call: TRBV10-2
clone_size: once
cdr3_nt: TGCGCCAGCAGTGAGTCGGGGGATAGCGGCTACACCTTC
cdr3_aa: CASSESGDSGYTF

d_call: -
j_call: TRBJ2-1
v_call: TRBV29-1
clone_size: -
cdr3_nt: TGCAGCGTTGGGGGCAGGGTAGGAGCTGAGCAGTTCTTC
cdr3_aa: CSVGGRVGAEQFF

d_call: TRBD1
j_call: TRBJ2-5
v_call: TRBV2
clone_size: -
cdr3_nt: TGTGCCAGCAGTCGGACAGGGCGACAAGAGACCCAGTACTTC
cdr3_aa: CASSRTGRQETQYF

d_call: -
j_call: TRBJ2-5
v_call: TRBV30
clone_size: many
cdr3_nt: TGTGCCTGGAGTGAAAACACAGGGTTTAGAGAGACCCAGTACTTC
cdr3_aa: CAWSENTGFRETQYF

d_call: TRBD2
j_call: TRBJ2-1
v_call: TRBV5-1
clone_size: many
cdr3_nt: TGCGCCAGCAGTAGGGAGGGAGGCGAGCAGTTCTTC
cdr3_aa: CASSREGGEQFF

d_call: -
j_call: TRBJ2-5
v_call: TRBV6-1
clone_size: -
cdr3_nt: TGTGCCAGCAGTGATTTGTACGGGTACCAAGAGACCCAGTACTTC
cdr3_aa: CASSDLYGYQETQYF

d_call: TRBD2
j_call: TRBJ2-3
v_call: TRBV12-3/TRBV12-4
clone_size: -
cdr3_nt: TGTGCCAGCAGTTTAGGGTTACTAGCGGGAACAGATACGCAGTATTTT
cdr3_aa: CASSLGLLAGTDTQYF

d_call: TRBD1
j_call: TRBJ2-1
v_call: TRBV5-6
clone_size: -
cdr3_nt: TGTGCCAGCAGCTGGTTACCGGGACAGGGCTCTCTTGAGCAGTTCTTC
cdr3_aa: CASSWLPGQGSLEQFF

d_call: -
j_call: TRBJ2-1
v_call: TRBV2
clone_size: -
cdr3_nt: TGTGCCAGTTACCGTGGGGTAGGTACCTACAATGAGCAGTTCTTC
cdr3_aa: CASYRGVGTYNEQFF

d_call: -
j_call: TRBJ2-2
v_call: TRBV24-1
clone_size: -
cdr3_nt: TGTGCCACCAGTTCCAGACTAGTAGGCACCGGGGAGCTGTTTTTT
cdr3_aa: CATSSRLVGTGELFF

d_call: TRBD1
j_call: TRBJ2-5
v_call: TRBV7-8
clone_size: -
cdr3_nt: TGTGCCAGCAGCCAATTACCGGGACAGGGAACCCGACAACAAGAGACCCAGTACTTC
cdr3_aa: CASSQLPGQGTRQQETQYF

d_call: -
j_call: TRBJ2-1
v_call: TRBV6-6
clone_size: few
cdr3_nt: TGTGCCGCTAAACAGGGAGTTGGCAATGAGCAGTTCTTC
cdr3_aa: CAAKQGVGNEQFF

d_call: -
j_call: TRBJ1-1
v_call: TRBV29-1
clone_size: -
cdr3_nt: TGCAGCGTTGAAGTCAGGGTTCCCACTGAAGCTTTCTTT
cdr3_aa: CSVEVRVPTEAFF

d_call: TRBD1
j_call: TRBJ1-1
v_call: TRBV10-3
clone_size: -
cdr3_nt: TGTGCCATCAGTGAGCCAGGGACAGGGGGGAACACTGAAGCTTTCTTT
cdr3_aa: CAISEPGTGGNTEAFF

d_call: -
j_call: TRBJ2-3
v_call: TRBV29-1
clone_size: few
cdr3_nt: TGCAGCGCCTCGCCGTCGGATACGCAGTATTTT
cdr3_aa: CSASPSDTQYF

d_call: TRBD2
j_call: TRBJ2-3
v_call: TRBV4-2
clone_size: few
cdr3_nt: TGTGCCAGCAGCCAAGATAGGCTAGCGGGAATGACAGATACGCAGTATTTT
cdr3_aa: CASSQDRLAGMTDTQYF

d_call: TRBD2
j_call: TRBJ2-7
v_call: TRBV19
clone_size: few
cdr3_nt: TGTGCCAGTAGTACCAGACTAGCGGCCGAGCAGTACTTC
cdr3_aa: CASSTRLAAEQYF

d_call: -
j_call: TRBJ2-3
v_call: TRBV6-5
clone_size: many
cdr3_nt: TGTGCCAGCAGTTTACCGGGAGCGCCAGATACGCAGTATTTT
cdr3_aa: CASSLPGAPDTQYF

d_call: TRBD1
j_call: TRBJ1-2
v_call: TRBV30
clone_size: few
cdr3_nt: TGTGCCTGGGGGAGACAGGGGGATTTATATGGCTACACCTTC
cdr3_aa: CAWGRQGDLYGYTF

d_call: -
j_call: TRBJ2-7
v_call: TRBV2
clone_size: few
cdr3_nt: TGTGCCAGCAGTAGAGGACAGCAGTCTTACTACGAGCAGTACTTC
cdr3_aa: CASSRGQQSYYEQYF

d_call: TRBD1
j_call: TRBJ2-1
v_call: TRBV2
clone_size: -
cdr3_nt: TGTGCCAGCAGTGAAAGGGCAGGGGGCGCGGGTGAGCAGTTCTTC
cdr3_aa: CASSERAGGAGEQFF

d_call: -
j_call: TRBJ2-3
v_call: TRBV6-1
clone_size: few
cdr3_nt: TGTGCCAGCTACCGTGGCTCCAGGATCACAGATACGCAGTATTTT
cdr3_aa: CASYRGSRITDTQYF

d_call: -
j_call: TRBJ1-1
v_call: TRBV12-3/TRBV12-4
clone_size: many
cdr3_nt: TGTGCCAGCAGACTAAGGGAAAACACTGAAGCTTTCTTT
cdr3_aa: CASRLRENTEAFF

d_call: TRBD2
j_call: TRBJ2-3
v_call: TRBV20-1
clone_size: many
cdr3_nt: TGCAGTGCCCAAGCGAGCGGGAGTGCGGTAGATACGCAGTATTTT
cdr3_aa: CSAQASGSAVDTQYF